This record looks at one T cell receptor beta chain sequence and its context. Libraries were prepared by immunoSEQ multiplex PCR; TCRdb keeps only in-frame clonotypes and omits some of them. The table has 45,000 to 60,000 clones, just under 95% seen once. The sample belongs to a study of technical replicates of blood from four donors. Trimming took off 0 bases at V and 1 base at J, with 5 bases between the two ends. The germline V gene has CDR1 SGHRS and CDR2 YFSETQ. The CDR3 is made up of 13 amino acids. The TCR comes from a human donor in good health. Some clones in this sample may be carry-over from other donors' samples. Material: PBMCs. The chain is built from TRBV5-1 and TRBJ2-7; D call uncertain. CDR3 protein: CASSLAGSYEQYF. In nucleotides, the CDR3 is TGCGCCAGCAGCTTGGCAGGATCCTACGAGCAGTACTTC. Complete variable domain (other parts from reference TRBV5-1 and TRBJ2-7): KAGVTQTPRYLIKTRGQQVTLSCSPISGHRSVSWYQQTPGQGLQFLFEYFSETQRNKGNFPGRFSGRQFSNSRSEMNVSTLELGDSALYLCASSLAGSYEQYFGPGTRLTVT.